This T cell receptor (beta chain) comes out of a study of regulatory T cells in long-lasting Graves disease. Combining iRepertoire HTBI primers with Arm-PCR of CDR3 regions, the authors built TCR beta libraries. TCRdb re-called the multiplex PCR reads with MiXCR, one entry per CDR3 protein. The sample has approximately 350,000 distinct CDR3 sequences; 16% are singletons. Ten or more counts support this clonotype. Its antigen remains unknown. Per germline, CDR1 SGHRS and CDR2 YFSETQ. CDR3 length equals 15 residues. The V gene lost 0 bases and the J gene lost 4 bases, with 10 bases spanning the gap. Study-wide results and limits: Persistent Graves' patients showed less TCR diversity than newly diagnosed ones. With persistent disease, TRBV28, TRBJ1-2 and TRBJ2-5 were the favored segments.

Time point meaning: newly diagnosed GD, antithyroid drugs for less than 3 months. The TCR library was made from RNA that had been extracted from PBMCs in TRIzol. The collection involved drawing approximately 9.9 milliliters of peripheral blood into EDTA tubes. This same sample was also part of a study on T cells in Graves' hyperthyroidism and ophthalmopathy.

This clonotype was obtained from a man aged 40-49 years with Graves disease. The material sequenced was peripheral blood mononuclear cells (PBMCs), taken at new diagnosis, from a patient treated with antithyroid drugs. The chain couples TRBV5-1 to TRBJ2-2; D may be TRBD1 (5 bases). As DNA, the CDR3 is TGCGCCAGCAGCTTGGAGGGGCGGAGCACCGGGGAGCTGTTTTTT. It yields the protein CASSLEGRSTGELFF.